A single sample gave rise to the 4 T cell receptor beta chains below, sequenced in a study of OX40 agonist ivuxolimab in advanced cancers. Profiled with immunoSEQ multiplex PCR; TCRdb holds only in-frame clones, not every one. Of roughly 70,000 clones listed, around nine tenths are singletons. The sequencing used CD4+ or CD8+ T cells sorted from blood, collected in a trial of the OX40 agonist ivuxolimab. All receptors come from an adult with an advanced solid tumor such as melanoma, head and neck, liver or kidney cancer.

V usage is TRBV6-1 and J usage is TRBJ1-1; D is undetermined. The ends were cut back, 6 bases at V and 12 bases at J, with 14 bases in the middle. CDR3 length: 11 amino acids. CDR1 and CDR2 (germline): MNHNS, SASEGT. The CDR3 DNA sequence: TGTGCCAGCAGCCCGATTATTGCGTCTTTCTTT. It translates to CASSPIIASFF.

This sequence joins TRBV10-3 and TRBJ2-3; tentative D call: TRBD2 (6 bases). There are 16 residues in the CDR3. Trimming stripped 4 bases from V and 1 base from J, with 15 bases between. Germline CDR1 reads ENHRY; CDR2 reads SYGVKD. The DNA of the CDR3 is TGTGCCATCAGTGTTATAGCGGAATCGGGCACAGATACGCAGTATTTT. This translates into CAISVIAESGTDTQYF.

The chain uses TRBV11-3 and TRBJ2-3, with 7 bases lining up with TRBD2. The CDR3 totals 13 residues. The germline CDR1 and CDR2 sequences are SGHNT and YENEEA. V trimming: 4 bases; J trimming: 6 bases; junction bases outside the gene matches: 4. The CDR3 is CASSSGRTDTQYF. The CDR3 bases are TGTGCCAGCAGCTCCGGGAGGACCGATACGCAGTATTTT.

The gene calls are TRBV27 and TRBJ2-7; TRBD1 matches at 12 bases. V dropped 9 bases and J dropped 7; count of bases not matched to a gene: 7. Germline V gene lookup returns CDR1 MNHEY and CDR2 SMNVEV (reference sequence). The CDR3 has 13 residues. CDR3 sequence reads: CASRDRGLREQYF. The DNA for the CDR3 is TGTGCCAGTAGGGACAGGGGGCTCCGAGAGCAGTACTTC.